Presented here are 10 T cell receptor beta chains from one specimen sequenced in a study of STAT3 mutations in large granular lymphocyte leukemia. Generated by immunoSEQ multiplex PCR, the TCRdb table keeps only in-frame clones and is missing some. The table includes over 8,500 clones, around 89% detected once. Their specific antigens are unknown. Findings of the study overall: At least one immunodominant TCR beta clonotype appeared in every T-cell large granular lymphocyte leukemia patient.

The sequenced sample consisted of peripheral blood mononuclear cells. The receptors here all came from an elderly man with T-cell large granular lymphocyte leukemia. Some clones in this sample may be carry-over from other donors' samples.

The gene calls are TRBV28 and TRBJ2-7; 7 bases agree with TRBD1. The junction had 1 base not matched to a gene; V was cut back by 6 bases and J by 2 bases. The germline CDR1 and CDR2 sequences are MDHEN and SYDVKM. The CDR3 length is 12 residues. Here the CDR3 reads CASSGQAYEQYF. In DNA, the CDR3 is TGTGCCAGCAGCGGACAGGCCTACGAGCAGTACTTC.

The rearrangement uses TRBV30 and TRBJ1-4; D is unresolved. Germline assignment: CDR1 GTSNPN and CDR2 SVGIG (reference sequence). V was shortened by 2 bases and J by 4 bases, with 8 bases between the two germline ends. The CDR3 is 13 amino acids. The CDR3 sequence: CAWSSPYNEKLFF. CDR3 nucleotides: TGTGCCTGGAGTTCCCCATATAATGAAAAACTGTTTTTT.

V gene TRBV6-1 combines with J gene TRBJ2-7; D perhaps matches TRBD2 (5 bases). The CDR3 is 14 amino acids. Between the trimmed V and J ends, which lost 8 bases and 0 bases, there was a span of 14 bases. From germline, CDR1 is MNHNS and CDR2 SASEGT. Here the CDR3 DNA reads TGTGCCAGCGAACGGGTGGGGAGCTCCTACGAGCAGTACTTC. Protein: CASERVGSSYEQYF.

The J gene is TRBJ1-5, the V gene TRBV28; tentatively, D is TRBD1 (5 bases). The V gene's germline CDR1 is MDHEN and CDR2 SYDVKM. The CDR3 is made up of 15 amino acids. V shed 8 bases and J shed 6 bases, with 20 bases lying between them. CDR3 amino acids: CASSNGGDRFQPQHF. CDR3 nucleotide sequence: TGTGCCAGCTCAAATGGGGGTGACCGGTTTCAGCCCCAGCATTTT.

This sequence joins TRBV5-1 and TRBJ2-2; 9 nucleotides agree with TRBD1. Trimming removed 0 bases from V and 4 bases from J; junction bases left unmatched: 10. The V gene's germline CDR1 is SGHRS and CDR2 YFSETQ. This CDR3 region has 18 residues. For the CDR3, the DNA is TGCGCCAGCAGCTTGGCGACAGGGGGAGTGTCTGCCACCGGGGAGCTGTTTTTT. Translating gives CASSLATGGVSATGELFF.

This chain connects TRBV5-6 to TRBJ1-2; tentative D call: TRBD1 (6 bases). V gave up 3 bases and J gave up 5 bases, with 14 bases separating them. The length of the CDR3 is 14 residues. Germline V gives CDR1 SGHDT, CDR2 YYEEEE. DNA for the CDR3: TGTGCCAGCAGCTCGGACAGCTTTGGTTATGGCTACACCTTC. This encodes CASSSDSFGYGYTF.

This sequence joins TRBV7-3 and TRBJ2-3, with TRBD2 matching over 12 bases. Germline lookup yields CDR1 SGHTA and CDR2 FQGTGA. After removal of 5 bases from V and 2 bases from J, the junction contained 5 bases not matched to a gene. The CDR3 extends over 16 amino acids. CDR3 amino acids: CASSRGTSGLTDTQYF. The CDR3 DNA sequence: TGTGCCAGCAGCCGAGGGACTAGCGGGCTCACAGATACGCAGTATTTT.

The rearrangement joins TRBV7-3 to TRBJ2-2, with 11 positions matching TRBD1. With V trimmed by 0 bases and J by 8 bases, 5 bases remained unmatched. CDR1 and CDR2 from the germline V gene are SGHTA and FQGTGA. The length of the CDR3 is 16 residues. The CDR3 region has the DNA TGTGCCAGCAGCTTAACGTGGACAGGGGGCGCGGGGGAGCTGTTTTTT. It translates to CASSLTWTGGAGELFF.

The chain employs TRBV12-5 and TRBJ2-1, with 11 bases aligning to TRBD1. V was pared by 5 bases and J by 9 bases, with 6 bases of the junction left unmatched. In germline, CDR1 is LGHNT, CDR2 FRNRAP. The CDR3 loop spans 14 amino acids. The chain's CDR3 is CASGTGQGAVEQFF. The CDR3 DNA reads TGTGCTAGTGGTACAGGACAGGGGGCTGTTGAGCAGTTCTTC.

V gene TRBV18 combines with J gene TRBJ1-5; D uncertain. The CDR3 runs 15 residues. Germline V lookup: CDR1 KGHSH, CDR2 LQKENI. With 1 base removed from V and 0 bases from J, the gap between germline ends came to 7 bases. CDR3 bases: TGTGCCAGCTCACCACAGGCAGGTAGCAATCAGCCCCAGCATTTT. Translation: CASSPQAGSNQPQHF.